This TCR beta chain appears in the sequencing data of a study of T-cell memory formation after mild COVID-19. Study-level findings and limits: The main location of contracting CD4+ clones was CM and EM, and that of contracting CD8+ clones was EMRA. CD4/CD8 balance held among clones contracting day 15 to 85, and later expanders leaned CD4+.

This clonotype occurred many times. Its specificity is unknown. Looked up from germline, CDR1 is SGHRS and CDR2 is YFSETQ. The V end was cut by 1 base, the J end by 2 bases, with 13 bases between. This CDR3 contains 16 residues. From the 5' RACE reads, TCRdb called clonotypes with MiXCR, one entry per CDR3 protein. The sample carries approximately 440,000 distinct CDR3 sequences, around 18% recorded once. The TCR originated in an adult woman who had mild COVID-19 (a few samples of this study predate the infection). Cell type and time point are not known. The chain couples TRBV5-1 to TRBJ2-1, with unresolved D. The material sequenced was PBMCs or a T cell subset sorted from them (not recorded which). CDR3 coding DNA: TGCGCCAGCAGCTTGCGGGTTAGTGGGACCTACAATGAGCAGTTCTTC. Its protein is CASSLRVSGTYNEQFF. The whole variable domain, filled in from reference TRBV5-1 and TRBJ2-1, reads KAGVTQTPRYLIKTRGQQVTLSCSPISGHRSVSWYQQTPGQGLQFLFEYFSETQRNKGNFPGRFSGRQFSNSRSEMNVSTLELGDSALYLCASSLRVSGTYNEQFFGPGTRLTVL.